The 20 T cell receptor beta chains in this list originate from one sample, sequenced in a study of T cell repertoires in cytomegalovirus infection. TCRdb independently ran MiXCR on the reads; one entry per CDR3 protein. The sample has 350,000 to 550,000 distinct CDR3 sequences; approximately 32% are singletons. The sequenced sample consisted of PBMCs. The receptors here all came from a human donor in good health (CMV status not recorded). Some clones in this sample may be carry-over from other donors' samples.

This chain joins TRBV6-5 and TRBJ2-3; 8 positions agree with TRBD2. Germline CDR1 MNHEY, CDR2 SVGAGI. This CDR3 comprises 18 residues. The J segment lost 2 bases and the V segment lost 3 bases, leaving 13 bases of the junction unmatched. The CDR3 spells CASSYFGLSGGATDTQYF. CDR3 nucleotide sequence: TGTGCCAGCAGTTATTTTGGGCTTTCCGGGGGGGCCACAGATACGCAGTATTTT.

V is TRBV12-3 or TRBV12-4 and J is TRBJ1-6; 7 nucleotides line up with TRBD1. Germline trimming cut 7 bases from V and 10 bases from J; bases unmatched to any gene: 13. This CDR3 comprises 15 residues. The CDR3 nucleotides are TGTGCCAGCACTATATTACAGGGGCTGAGATCACCCCTCCACTTT. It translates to CASTILQGLRSPLHF.

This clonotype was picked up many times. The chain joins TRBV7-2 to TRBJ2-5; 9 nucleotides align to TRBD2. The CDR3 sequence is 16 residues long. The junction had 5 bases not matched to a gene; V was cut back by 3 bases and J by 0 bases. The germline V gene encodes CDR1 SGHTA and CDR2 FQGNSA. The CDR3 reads CASSFSAGGYQETQYF. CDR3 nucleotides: TGTGCCAGCAGCTTTTCCGCGGGGGGGTACCAAGAGACCCAGTACTTC.

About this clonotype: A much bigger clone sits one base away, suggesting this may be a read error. The CDR3 DNA follows: TGTGCCAGCAGAGGCACCGGGACACTCATGAACACTGAAGCTTTCTTT. Translating gives CASRGTGTLMNTEAFF. The chain is built from TRBV7-2 and TRBJ1-1; D may be TRBD1 (6 bases). The V and J ends lost 6 bases and 0 bases respectively, with 17 bases between them. The CDR3 extends over 16 amino acids. Germline V gene sequence: CDR1 SGHTA, CDR2 FQGNSA.

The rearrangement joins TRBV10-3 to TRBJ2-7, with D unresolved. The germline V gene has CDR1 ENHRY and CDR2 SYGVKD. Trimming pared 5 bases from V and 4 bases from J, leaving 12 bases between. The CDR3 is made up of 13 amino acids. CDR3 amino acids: CAISKVGFYEQYF. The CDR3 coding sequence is TGTGCCATCAGTAAGGTGGGGTTTTACGAGCAGTACTTC.

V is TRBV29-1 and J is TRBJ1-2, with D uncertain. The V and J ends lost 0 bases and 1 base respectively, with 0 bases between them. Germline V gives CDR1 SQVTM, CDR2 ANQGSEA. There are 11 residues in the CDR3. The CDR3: CSVEDNYGYTF. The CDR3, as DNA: TGCAGCGTTGAAGATAACTATGGCTACACCTTC. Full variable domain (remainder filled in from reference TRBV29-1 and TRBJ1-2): SAVISQKPSRDICQRGTSLTIQCQVDSQVTMMFWYRQQPGQSLTLIATANQGSEATYESGFVIDKFPISRPNLTFSTLTVSNMSPEDSSIYLCSVEDNYGYTFGSGTRLTVV.

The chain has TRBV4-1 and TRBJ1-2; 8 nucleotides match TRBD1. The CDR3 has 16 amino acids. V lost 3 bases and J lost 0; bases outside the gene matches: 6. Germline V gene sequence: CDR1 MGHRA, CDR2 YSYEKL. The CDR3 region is CASSQDRVPANYGYTF. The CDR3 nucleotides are TGCGCCAGCAGCCAGGACAGGGTCCCCGCTAACTATGGCTACACCTTC.

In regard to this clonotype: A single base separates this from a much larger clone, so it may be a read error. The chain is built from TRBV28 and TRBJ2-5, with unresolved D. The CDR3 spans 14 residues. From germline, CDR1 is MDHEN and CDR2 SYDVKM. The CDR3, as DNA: TGTGCCAGCAGCCTCCTAGGTCGGAAAGATACCCAGTACTTC. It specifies CASSLLGRKDTQYF.

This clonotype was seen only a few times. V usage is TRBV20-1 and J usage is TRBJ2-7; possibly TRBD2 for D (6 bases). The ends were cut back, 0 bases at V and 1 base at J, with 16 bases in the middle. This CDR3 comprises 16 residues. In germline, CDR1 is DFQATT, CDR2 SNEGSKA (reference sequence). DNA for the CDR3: TGCAGTGCTAGAGATGGCCAGCGGGCTGTGTCCTACGAGCAGTACTTC. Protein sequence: CSARDGQRAVSYEQYF.

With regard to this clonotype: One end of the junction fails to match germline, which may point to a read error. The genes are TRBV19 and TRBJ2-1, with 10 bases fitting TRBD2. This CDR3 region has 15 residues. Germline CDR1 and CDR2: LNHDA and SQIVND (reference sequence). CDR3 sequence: CASSTSGGAYKEQFF. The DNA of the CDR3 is TGTGCCAGTAGTACGAGCGGGGGGGCCTACAAGGAGCAGTTCTTC.

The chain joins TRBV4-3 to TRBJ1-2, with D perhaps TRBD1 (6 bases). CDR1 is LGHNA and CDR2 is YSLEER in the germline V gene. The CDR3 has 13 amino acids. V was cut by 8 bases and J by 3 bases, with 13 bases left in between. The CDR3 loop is CASRVQGHYGYTF. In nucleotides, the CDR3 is TGCGCCAGCCGCGTACAGGGTCACTATGGCTACACCTTC.

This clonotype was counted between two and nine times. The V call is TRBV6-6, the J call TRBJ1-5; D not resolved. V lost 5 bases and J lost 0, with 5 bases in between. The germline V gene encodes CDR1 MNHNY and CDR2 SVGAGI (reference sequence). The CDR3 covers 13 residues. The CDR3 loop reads CASSTGSNQPQHF. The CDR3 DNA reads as TGTGCCAGCAGTACGGGTAGCAATCAGCCCCAGCATTTT.

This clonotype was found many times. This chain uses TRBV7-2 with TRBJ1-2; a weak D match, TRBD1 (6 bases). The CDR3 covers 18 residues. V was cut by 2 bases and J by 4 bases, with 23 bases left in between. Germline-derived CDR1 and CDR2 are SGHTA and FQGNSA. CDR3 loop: CASSLIPQSGGRSYGYTF. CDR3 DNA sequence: TGTGCCAGCAGCTTAATCCCCCAATCGGGGGGGCGAAGCTATGGCTACACCTTC. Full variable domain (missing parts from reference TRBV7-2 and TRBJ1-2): GAGVSQSPSNKVTEKGKDVELRCDPISGHTALYWYRQSLGQGLEFLIYFQGNSAPDKSGLPSDRFSAERTGGSVSTLTIQRTQQEDSAVYLCASSLIPQSGGRSYGYTFGSGTRLTVV.

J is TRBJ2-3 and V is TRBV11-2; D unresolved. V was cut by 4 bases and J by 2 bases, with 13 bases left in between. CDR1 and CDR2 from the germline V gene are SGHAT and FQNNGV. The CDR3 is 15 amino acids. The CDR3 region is CASSYLGLVTDTQYF. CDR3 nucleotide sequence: TGTGCCAGCAGCTACCTCGGTTTGGTCACAGATACGCAGTATTTT. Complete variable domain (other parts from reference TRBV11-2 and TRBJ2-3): EAGVAQSPRYKIIEKRQSVAFWCNPISGHATLYWYQQILGQGPKLLIQFQNNGVVDDSQLPKDRFSAERLKGVDSTLKIQPAKLEDSAVYLCASSYLGLVTDTQYFGPGTRLTVL.

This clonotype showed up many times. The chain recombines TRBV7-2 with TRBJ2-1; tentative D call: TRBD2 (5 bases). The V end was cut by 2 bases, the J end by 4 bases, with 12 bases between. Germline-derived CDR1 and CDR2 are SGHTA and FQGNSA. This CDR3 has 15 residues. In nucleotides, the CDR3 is TGTGCCAGCAGCTTAAAACTACCGGGGTACAATGAGCAGTTCTTC. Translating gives CASSLKLPGYNEQFF.

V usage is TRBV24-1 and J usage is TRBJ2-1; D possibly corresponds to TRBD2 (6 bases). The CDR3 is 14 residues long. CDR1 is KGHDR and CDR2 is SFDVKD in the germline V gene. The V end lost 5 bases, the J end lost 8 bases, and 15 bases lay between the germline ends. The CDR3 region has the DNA TGTGCCACCAGTGGCGCCCGGGGGTGGTATGAGCAGTTCTTC. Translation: CATSGARGWYEQFF.

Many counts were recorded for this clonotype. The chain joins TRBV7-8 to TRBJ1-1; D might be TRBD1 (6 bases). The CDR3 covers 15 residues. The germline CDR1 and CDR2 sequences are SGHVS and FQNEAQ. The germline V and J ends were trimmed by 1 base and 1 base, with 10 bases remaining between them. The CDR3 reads CASSLDHRANTEAFF. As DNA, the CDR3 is TGTGCCAGCAGCTTAGACCACAGGGCGAACACTGAAGCTTTCTTT.

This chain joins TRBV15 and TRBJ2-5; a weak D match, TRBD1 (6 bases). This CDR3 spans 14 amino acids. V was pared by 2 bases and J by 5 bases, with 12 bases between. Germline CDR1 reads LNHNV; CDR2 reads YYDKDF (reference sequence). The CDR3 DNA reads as TGTGCCACCAGCAGAACTACAGGGTTGGAGACCCAGTACTTC. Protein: CATSRTTGLETQYF.

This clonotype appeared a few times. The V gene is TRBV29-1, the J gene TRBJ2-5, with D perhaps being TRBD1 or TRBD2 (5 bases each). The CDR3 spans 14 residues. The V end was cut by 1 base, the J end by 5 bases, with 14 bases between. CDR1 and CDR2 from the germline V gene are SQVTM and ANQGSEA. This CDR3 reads CSVEAFTWGETQYF. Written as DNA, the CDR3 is TGCAGCGTTGAAGCCTTTACGTGGGGGGAGACCCAGTACTTC.

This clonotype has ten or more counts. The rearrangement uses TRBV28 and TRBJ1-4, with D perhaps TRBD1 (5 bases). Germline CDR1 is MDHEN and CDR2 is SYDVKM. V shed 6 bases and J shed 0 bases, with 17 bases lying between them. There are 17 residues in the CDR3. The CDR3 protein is CASRWTSGGPTNEKLFF. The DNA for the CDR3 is TGTGCCAGCAGGTGGACATCCGGCGGCCCAACTAATGAAAAACTGTTTTTT.